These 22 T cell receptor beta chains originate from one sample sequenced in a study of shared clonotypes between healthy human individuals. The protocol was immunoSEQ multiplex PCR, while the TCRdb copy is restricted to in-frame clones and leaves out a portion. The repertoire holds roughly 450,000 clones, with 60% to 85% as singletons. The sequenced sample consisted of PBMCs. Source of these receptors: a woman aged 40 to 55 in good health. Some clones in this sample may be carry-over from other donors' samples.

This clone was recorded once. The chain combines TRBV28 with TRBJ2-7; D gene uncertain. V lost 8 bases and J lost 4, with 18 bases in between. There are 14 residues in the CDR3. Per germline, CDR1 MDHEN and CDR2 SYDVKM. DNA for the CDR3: TGTGCCAGCGGAACCGGTAGTCGACGATACGAGCAGTACTTC. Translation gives CASGTGSRRYEQYF.

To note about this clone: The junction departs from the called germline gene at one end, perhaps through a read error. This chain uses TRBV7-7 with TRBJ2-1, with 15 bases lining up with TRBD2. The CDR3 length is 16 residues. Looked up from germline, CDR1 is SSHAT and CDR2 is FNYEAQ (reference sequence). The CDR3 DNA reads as TGTGCTAGCAGCCGGGGACTAGCGGGAGGTGGCGATGAGCAGTTCTTC. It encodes CASSRGLAGGGDEQFF.

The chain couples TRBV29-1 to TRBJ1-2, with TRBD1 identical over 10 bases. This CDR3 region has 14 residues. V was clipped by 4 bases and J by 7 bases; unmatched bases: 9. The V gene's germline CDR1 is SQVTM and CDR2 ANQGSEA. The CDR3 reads CSVGRGTGERGYTF. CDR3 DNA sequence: TGCAGCGTTGGTCGTGGGACAGGGGAGCGTGGCTACACCTTC.

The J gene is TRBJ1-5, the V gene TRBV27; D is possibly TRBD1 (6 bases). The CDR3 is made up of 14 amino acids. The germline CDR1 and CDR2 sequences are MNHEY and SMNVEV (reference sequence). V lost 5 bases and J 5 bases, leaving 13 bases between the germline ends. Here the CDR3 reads CASSPLRGDQPQHF. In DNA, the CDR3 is TGTGCCAGCAGTCCCCTAAGGGGGGATCAGCCCCAGCATTTT.

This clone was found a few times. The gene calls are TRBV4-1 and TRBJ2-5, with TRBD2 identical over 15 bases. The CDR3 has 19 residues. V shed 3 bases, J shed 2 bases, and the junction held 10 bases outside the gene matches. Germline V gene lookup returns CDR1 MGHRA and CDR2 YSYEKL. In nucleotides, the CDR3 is TGCGCCAGCAGCCACCCGGGACTAGCGGGAGGCCCAGGGCAAGAGACCCAGTACTTC. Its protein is CASSHPGLAGGPGQETQYF.

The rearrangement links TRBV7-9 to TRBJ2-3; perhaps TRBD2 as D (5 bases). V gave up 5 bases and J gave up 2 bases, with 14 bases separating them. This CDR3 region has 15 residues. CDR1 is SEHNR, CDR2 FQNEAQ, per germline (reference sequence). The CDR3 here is CASSPGGRDTDTQYF. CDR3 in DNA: TGTGCCAGCAGCCCCGGAGGTAGGGACACAGATACGCAGTATTTT.

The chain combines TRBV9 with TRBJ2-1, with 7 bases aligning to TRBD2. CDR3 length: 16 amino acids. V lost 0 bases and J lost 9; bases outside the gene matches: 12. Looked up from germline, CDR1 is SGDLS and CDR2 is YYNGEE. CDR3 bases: TGTGCCAGCAGCGTAGGAGGGAGGGCCCCGGTTCGTGAGCAGTTCTTC. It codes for CASSVGGRAPVREQFF.

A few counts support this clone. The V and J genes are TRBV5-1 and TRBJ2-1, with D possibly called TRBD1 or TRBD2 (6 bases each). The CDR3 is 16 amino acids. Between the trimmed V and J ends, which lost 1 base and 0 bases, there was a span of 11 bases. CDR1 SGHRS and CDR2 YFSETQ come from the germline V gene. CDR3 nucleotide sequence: TGCGCCAGCAGCTTGTACGGAGGGGGCTCCTACAATGAGCAGTTCTTC. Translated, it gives CASSLYGGGSYNEQFF. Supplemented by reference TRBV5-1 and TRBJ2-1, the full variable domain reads KAGVTQTPRYLIKTRGQQVTLSCSPISGHRSVSWYQQTPGQGLQFLFEYFSETQRNKGNFPGRFSGRQFSNSRSEMNVSTLELGDSALYLCASSLYGGGSYNEQFFGPGTRLTVL.

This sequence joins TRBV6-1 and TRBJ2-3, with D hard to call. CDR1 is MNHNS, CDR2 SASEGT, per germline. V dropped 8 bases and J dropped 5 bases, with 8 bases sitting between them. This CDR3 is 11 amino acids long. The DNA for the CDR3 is TGTGCCAGCCTATACGTAGATACGCAGTATTTT. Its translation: CASLYVDTQYF.

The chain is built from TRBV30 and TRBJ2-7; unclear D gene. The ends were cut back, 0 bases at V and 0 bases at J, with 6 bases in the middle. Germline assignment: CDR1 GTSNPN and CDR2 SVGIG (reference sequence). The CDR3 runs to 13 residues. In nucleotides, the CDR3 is TGTGCCTGGAGTGTAGTAAGCTCCTACGAGCAGTACTTC. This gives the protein CAWSVVSSYEQYF.

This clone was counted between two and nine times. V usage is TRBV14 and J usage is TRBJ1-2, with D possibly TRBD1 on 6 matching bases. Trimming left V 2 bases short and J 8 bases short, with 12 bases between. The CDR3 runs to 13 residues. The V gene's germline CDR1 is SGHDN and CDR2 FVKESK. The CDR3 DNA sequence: TGTGCCAGCAGCCAAAACAGGGATTACGGCTACACCTTC. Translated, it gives CASSQNRDYGYTF.

The CDR3: CASSWSSADTQYF. DNA of the CDR3: TGTGCCAGCTCTTGGTCTTCGGCGGATACGCAGTATTTT. The chain uses TRBV6-1 and TRBJ2-3; D unclear. The V end was cut by 8 bases, the J end by 6 bases, with 15 bases between. Germline CDR1 reads MNHNS; CDR2 reads SASEGT. The CDR3 loop spans 13 amino acids.

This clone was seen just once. The CDR3 here is CASSPAGGPQPQHF. The CDR3 bases are TGTGCCAGCAGCCCCGCAGGGGGCCCTCAGCCCCAGCATTTT. The rearrangement uses TRBV11-2 and TRBJ1-5, with 8 bases matching TRBD1. V shed 5 bases, J shed 6 bases, and the junction held 6 bases outside the gene matches. This CDR3 contains 14 residues. The V gene's germline CDR1 is SGHAT and CDR2 FQNNGV.

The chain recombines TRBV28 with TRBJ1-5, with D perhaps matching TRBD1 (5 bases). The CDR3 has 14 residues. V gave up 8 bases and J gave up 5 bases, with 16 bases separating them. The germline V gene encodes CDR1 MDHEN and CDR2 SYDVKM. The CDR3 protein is CASERVGHYQPQHF. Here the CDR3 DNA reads TGTGCCAGCGAAAGGGTTGGACACTATCAGCCCCAGCATTTT.

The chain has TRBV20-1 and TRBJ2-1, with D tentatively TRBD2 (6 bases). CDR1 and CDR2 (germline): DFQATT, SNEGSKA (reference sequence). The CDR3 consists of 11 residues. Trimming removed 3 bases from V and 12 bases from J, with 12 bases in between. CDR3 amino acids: CSASDGTSQFF. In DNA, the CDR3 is TGCAGTGCTAGTGACGGGACTTCGCAGTTCTTC.

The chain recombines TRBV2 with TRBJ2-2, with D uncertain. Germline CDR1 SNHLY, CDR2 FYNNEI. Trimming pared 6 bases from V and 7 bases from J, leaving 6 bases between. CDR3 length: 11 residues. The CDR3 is CASSLNGELFF. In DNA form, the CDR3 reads TGTGCCAGCAGCCTTAACGGGGAGCTGTTTTTT.

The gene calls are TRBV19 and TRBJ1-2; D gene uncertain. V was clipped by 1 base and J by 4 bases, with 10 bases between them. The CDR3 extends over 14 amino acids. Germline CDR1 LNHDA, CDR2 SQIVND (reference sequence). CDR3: CASSIVRQPYGYTF. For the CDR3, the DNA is TGTGCCAGTAGTATAGTTCGGCAGCCCTATGGCTACACCTTC.

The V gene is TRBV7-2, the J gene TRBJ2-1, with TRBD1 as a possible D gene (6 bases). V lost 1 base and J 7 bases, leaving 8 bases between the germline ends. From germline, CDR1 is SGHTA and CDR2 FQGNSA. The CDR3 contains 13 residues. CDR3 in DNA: TGTGCCAGCAGCTTAGGGACAGAAAATGAGCAGTTCTTC. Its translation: CASSLGTENEQFF.

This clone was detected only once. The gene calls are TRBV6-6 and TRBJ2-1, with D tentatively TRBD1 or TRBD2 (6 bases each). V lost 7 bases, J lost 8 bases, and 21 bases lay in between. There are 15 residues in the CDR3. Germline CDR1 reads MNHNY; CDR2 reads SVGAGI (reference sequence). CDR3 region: CASTSGRRGRHEQFF. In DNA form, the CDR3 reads TGTGCCAGCACGTCGGGACGTCGGGGGCGTCATGAGCAGTTCTTC.

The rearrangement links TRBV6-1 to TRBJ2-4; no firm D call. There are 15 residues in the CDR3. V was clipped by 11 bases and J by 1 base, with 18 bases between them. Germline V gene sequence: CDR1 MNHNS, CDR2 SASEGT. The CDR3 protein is CAPAAGPSAKNIQYF. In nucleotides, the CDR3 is TGTGCCCCAGCAGCTGGGCCCAGCGCCAAAAACATTCAGTACTTC.

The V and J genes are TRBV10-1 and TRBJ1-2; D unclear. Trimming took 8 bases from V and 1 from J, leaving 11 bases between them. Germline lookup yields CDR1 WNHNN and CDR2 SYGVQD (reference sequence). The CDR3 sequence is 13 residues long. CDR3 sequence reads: CASRRRDNYGYTF. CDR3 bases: TGCGCCAGCCGAAGACGGGATAACTATGGCTACACCTTC.

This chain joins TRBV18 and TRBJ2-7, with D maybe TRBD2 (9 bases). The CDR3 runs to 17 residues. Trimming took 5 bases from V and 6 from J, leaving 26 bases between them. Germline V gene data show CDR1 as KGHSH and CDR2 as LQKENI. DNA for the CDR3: TGTGCCAGCTCATCTCAGGGGGCGGCGGGAGGGCCGAGCGAGCAGTACTTC. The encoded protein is CASSSQGAAGGPSEQYF. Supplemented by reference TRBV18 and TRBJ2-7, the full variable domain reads NAGVMQNPRHLVRRRGQEARLRCSPMKGHSHVYWYRQLPEEGLKFMVYLQKENIIDESGMPKERFSAEFPKEGPSILRIQQVVRGDSAAYFCASSSQGAAGGPSEQYFGPGTRLTVT.